The clone carrying this TCR beta chain has at least ten counts. V lost 3 bases and J lost 6; bases outside the gene matches: 7. The V gene's germline CDR1 is SGHTA and CDR2 FQGTGA. This CDR3 spans 16 amino acids. MiXCR, run by TCRdb on the reads, gives a single entry per CDR3 protein. Of 200,000 or so distinct CDR3 sequences listed, under 25% are singletons. The record originates from a study of T cell repertoires in cytomegalovirus infection. The material sequenced was PBMCs. The gene calls are TRBV7-3 and TRBJ2-1; 11 nucleotides agree with TRBD2. The TCR originated in a human donor in good health (CMV status not recorded). Some clones in this sample may be carry-over from other donors' samples. CDR3 in amino acids: CASSLTGTSGINEQFF. The CDR3 nucleotides read TGTGCCAGCAGCTTGACCGGGACTAGCGGAATCAATGAGCAGTTCTTC.